This TCR beta chain was captured in a study of blood T cell repertoires in COVID-19. For the study at large: Samples of COVID-19 (acute and convalescent) were obtained from the United States, Italy and Spain. Sources were T cells, B-cell-depleted T cells, or PBMCs; the material itself was cDNA or gDNA.

As processed by the authors: Cell counts per sample came from amplifying reference gene primers. Generated by immunoSEQ multiplex PCR, the TCRdb table keeps only in-frame clones and is missing some. That table supplies the V and J calls and clone size; D and trimming were determined from the DNA. The sample carries roughly 100,000 clones, approximately 84% recorded once. Input material: peripheral blood. The TCR comes from a human donor in a cohort sampled during active COVID-19.

The CDR3 is CASSDDVTGGNQPQHF. The CDR3 DNA follows: TGCGCCAGCAGCGACGATGTTACAGGGGGCAATCAGCCCCAGCATTTT. The V and J genes are TRBV4-1 and TRBJ1-5; 7 bases line up with TRBD1. This CDR3 has 16 amino acids. J was trimmed by 2 bases and V by 5 bases; bases with no gene match: 9. Looked up from germline, CDR1 is MGHRA and CDR2 is YSYEKL.